This TCR beta chain was sequenced during a study of blood T cell repertoires in COVID-19. The V gene lost 4 bases and the J gene lost 1 base, with 10 bases spanning the gap. The length of the CDR3 is 13 residues. The germline V gene encodes CDR1 SQVTM and CDR2 ANQGSEA. Some clones are missing from TCRdb's copy, which holds only in-frame ones; the method was immunoSEQ multiplex PCR. The sample lists 150,000 to 200,000 clones; more than 70% were seen once. The receptor comes from a man aged 35-49 years who had recovered from COVID-19. Sequenced sample: PBMCs or T cells enriched from blood (not recorded which). The chain uses TRBV29-1 and TRBJ1-1, with TRBD1 as a possible D gene (6 bases). The CDR3 reads CSVGGRGNTEAFF. The CDR3 nucleotides are TGCAGCGTTGGGGGCAGGGGGAACACTGAAGCTTTCTTT. The full variable domain, rest sourced from reference TRBV29-1 and TRBJ1-1, is SAVISQKPSRDICQRGTSLTIQCQVDSQVTMMFWYRQQPGQSLTLIATANQGSEATYESGFVIDKFPISRPNLTFSTLTVSNMSPEDSSIYLCSVGGRGNTEAFFGQGTRLTVV.